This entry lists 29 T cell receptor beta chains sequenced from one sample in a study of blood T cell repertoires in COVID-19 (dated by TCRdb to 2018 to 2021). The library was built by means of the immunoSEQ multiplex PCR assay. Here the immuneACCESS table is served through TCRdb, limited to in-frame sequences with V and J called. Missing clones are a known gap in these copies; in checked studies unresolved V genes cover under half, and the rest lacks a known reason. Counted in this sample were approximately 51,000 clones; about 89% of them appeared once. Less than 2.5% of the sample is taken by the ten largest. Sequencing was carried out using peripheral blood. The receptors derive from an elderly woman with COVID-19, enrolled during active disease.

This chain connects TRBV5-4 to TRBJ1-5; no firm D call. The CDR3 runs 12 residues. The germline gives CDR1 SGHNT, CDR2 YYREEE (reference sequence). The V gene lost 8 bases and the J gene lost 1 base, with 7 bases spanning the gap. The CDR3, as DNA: TGTGCCAGTAAGGAGAGCAATCAGCCCCAGCATTTT. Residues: CASKESNQPQHF. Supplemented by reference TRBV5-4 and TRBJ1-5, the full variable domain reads ETGVTQSPTHLIKTRGQQVTLRCSSQSGHNTVSWYQQALGQGPQFIFQYYREEENGRGNFPPRFSGLQFPNYSSELNVNALELDDSALYLCASKESNQPQHFGDGTRLSIL.

The CDR3 nucleotides read TGTGCCAGCAGCCGACCCAGGACTAGCGGGGGATCTGGGGCCAACGTCCTGACTTTC. This translates into CASSRPRTSGGSGANVLTF. The chain carries TRBV3-1 (or the pseudogene TRBV3-2) and TRBJ2-6; 13 nucleotides align to TRBD2. Trimming removed 4 bases from V and 1 base from J; junction bases left unmatched: 7. CDR1 and CDR2 from the germline V gene are LGHDT and YNNKEL (reference sequence). The CDR3 is 19 residues long.

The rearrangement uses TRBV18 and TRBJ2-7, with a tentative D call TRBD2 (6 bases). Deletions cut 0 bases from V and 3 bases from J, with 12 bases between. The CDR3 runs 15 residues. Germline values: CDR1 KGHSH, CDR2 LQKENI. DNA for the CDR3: TGTGCCAGCTCACCACCGAATAGCGGCCACTACGAGCAGTACTTC. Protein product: CASSPPNSGHYEQYF.

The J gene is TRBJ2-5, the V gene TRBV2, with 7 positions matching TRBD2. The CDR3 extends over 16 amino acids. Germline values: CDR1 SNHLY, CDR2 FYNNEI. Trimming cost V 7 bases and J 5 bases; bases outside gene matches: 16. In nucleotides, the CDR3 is TGTGCCAGCAAATTAGGGGAGGGCGCGTCCCACGAGACCCAGTACTTC. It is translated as CASKLGEGASHETQYF. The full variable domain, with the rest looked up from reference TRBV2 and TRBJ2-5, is EPEVTQTPSHQVTQMGQEVILRCVPISNHLYFYWYRQILGQKVEFLVSFYNNEISEKSEIFDDQFSVERPDGSNFTLKIRSTKLEDSAMYFCASKLGEGASHETQYFGPGTRLLVL.

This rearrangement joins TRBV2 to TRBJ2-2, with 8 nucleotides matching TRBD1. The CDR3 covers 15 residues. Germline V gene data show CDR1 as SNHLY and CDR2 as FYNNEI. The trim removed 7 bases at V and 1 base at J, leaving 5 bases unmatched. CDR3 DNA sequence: TGTGCCAGCATCCCCGGGACAGGGAACACCGGGGAGCTGTTTTTT. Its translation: CASIPGTGNTGELFF. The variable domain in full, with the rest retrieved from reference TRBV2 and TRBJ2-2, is EPEVTQTPSHQVTQMGQEVILRCVPISNHLYFYWYRQILGQKVEFLVSFYNNEISEKSEIFDDQFSVERPDGSNFTLKIRSTKLEDSAMYFCASIPGTGNTGELFFGEGSRLTVL.

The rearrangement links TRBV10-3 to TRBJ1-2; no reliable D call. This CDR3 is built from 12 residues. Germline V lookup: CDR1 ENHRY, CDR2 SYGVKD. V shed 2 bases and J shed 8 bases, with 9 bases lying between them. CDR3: CAISEGMEGYTF. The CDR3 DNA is TGTGCCATCAGTGAGGGCATGGAGGGCTACACCTTC.

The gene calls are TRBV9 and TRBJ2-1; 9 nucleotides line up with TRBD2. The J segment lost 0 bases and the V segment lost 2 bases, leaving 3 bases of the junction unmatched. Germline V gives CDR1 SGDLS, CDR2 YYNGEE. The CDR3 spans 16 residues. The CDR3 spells CASSVFSGSSYNEQFF. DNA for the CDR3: TGTGCCAGCAGCGTCTTTAGCGGGAGCTCCTACAATGAGCAGTTCTTC.

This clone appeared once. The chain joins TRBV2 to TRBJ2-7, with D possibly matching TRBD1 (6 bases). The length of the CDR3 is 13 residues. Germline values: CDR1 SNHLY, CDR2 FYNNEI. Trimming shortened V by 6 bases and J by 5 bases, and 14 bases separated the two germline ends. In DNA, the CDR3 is TGTGCCAGCAGCCGCCAGACAGGCAACGAGCAGTACTTC. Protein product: CASSRQTGNEQYF.

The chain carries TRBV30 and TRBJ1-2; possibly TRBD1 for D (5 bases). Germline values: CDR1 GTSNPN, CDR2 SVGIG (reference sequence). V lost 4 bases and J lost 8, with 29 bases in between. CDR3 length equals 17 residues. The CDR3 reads CAWTKGQGGSLSGGYTF. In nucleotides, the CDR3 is TGTGCCTGGACTAAGGGTCAGGGAGGTAGCCTTTCGGGCGGCTACACCTTC.

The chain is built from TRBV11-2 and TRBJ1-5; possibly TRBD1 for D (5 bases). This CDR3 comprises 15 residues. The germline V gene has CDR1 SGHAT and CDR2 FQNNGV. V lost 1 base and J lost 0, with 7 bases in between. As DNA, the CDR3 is TGTGCCAGCAGCTTAGGACAGACTAGCAATCAGCCCCAGCATTTT. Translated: CASSLGQTSNQPQHF.

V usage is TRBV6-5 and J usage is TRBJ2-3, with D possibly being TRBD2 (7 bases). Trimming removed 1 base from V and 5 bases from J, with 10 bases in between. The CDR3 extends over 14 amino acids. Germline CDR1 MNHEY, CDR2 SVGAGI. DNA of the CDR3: TGTGCCAGCAGTTACTTGGGAGGGGGAGATACGCAGTATTTT. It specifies CASSYLGGGDTQYF.

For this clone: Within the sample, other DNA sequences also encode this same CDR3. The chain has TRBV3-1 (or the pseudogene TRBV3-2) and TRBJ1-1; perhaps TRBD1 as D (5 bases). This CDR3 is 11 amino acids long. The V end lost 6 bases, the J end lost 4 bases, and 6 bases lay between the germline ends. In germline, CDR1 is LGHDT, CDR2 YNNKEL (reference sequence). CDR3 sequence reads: CASRGGTEAFF. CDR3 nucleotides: TGTGCCAGCAGGGGGGGCACTGAAGCTTTCTTT.

This CDR3 reads CASSPLEDSYEQYF. The CDR3 DNA sequence: TGTGCCAGCTCACCCTTGGAGGACTCCTACGAGCAGTACTTC. This chain links TRBV18 with TRBJ2-7; tentatively, D is TRBD2 (5 bases). The germline gives CDR1 KGHSH, CDR2 LQKENI. This CDR3 spans 14 amino acids. The germline V and J ends were trimmed by 3 bases and 0 bases, with 9 bases remaining between them.

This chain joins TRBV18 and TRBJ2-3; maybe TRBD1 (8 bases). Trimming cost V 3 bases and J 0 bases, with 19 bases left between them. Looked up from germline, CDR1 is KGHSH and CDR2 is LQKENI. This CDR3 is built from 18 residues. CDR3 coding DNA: TGTGCCAGCTCACCGATCGCAGGGGGCGGGAGAAGCACAGATACGCAGTATTTT. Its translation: CASSPIAGGGRSTDTQYF.

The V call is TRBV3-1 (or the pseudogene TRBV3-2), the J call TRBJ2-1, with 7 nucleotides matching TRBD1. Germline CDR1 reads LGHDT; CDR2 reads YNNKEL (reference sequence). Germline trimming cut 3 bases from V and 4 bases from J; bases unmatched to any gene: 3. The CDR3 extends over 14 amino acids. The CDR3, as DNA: TGTGCCAGCAGCCACGGACAGGCTTACAATGAGCAGTTCTTC. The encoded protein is CASSHGQAYNEQFF.

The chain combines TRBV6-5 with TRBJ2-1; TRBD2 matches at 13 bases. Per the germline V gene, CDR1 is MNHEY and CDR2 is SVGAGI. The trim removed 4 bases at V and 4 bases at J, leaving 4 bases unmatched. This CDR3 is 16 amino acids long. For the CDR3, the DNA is TGTGCCAGCAGTTCCGGGACTAGCGGGACATACAATGAGCAGTTCTTC. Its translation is CASSSGTSGTYNEQFF.

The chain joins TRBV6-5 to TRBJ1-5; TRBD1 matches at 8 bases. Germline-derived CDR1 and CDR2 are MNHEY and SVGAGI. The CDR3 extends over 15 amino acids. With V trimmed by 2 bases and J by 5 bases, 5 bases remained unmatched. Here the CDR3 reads CASSYRATGDQPQHF. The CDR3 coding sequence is TGTGCCAGCAGTTACCGGGCGACAGGGGATCAGCCCCAGCATTTT.

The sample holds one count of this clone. DNA of the CDR3: TGTGCCAGCTCACCTTCGGGGGGACACTTCGATAGCAATCAGCCCCAGCATTTT. Translating gives CASSPSGGHFDSNQPQHF. This chain joins TRBV18 and TRBJ1-5, with a possible D match to TRBD1 (6 bases). This CDR3 is built from 18 residues. Germline assignment: CDR1 KGHSH and CDR2 LQKENI. The ends were cut back, 3 bases at V and 0 bases at J, with 18 bases in the middle.

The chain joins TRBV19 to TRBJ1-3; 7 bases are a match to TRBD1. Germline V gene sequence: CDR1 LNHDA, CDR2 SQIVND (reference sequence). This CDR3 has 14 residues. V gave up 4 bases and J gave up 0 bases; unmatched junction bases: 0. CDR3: CASSTGGSGNTIYF. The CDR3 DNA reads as TGTGCCAGTAGTACAGGGGGCTCTGGAAACACCATATATTTT. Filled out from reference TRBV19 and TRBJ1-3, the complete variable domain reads DGGITQSPKYLFRKEGQNVTLSCEQNLNHDAMYWYRQDPGQGLRLIYYSQIVNDFQKGDIAEGYSVSREKKESFPLTVTSAQKNPTAFYLCASSTGGSGNTIYFGEGSWLTVV.

CDR3 DNA sequence: TGTGCCAGCAGTTACATGGCAGGGTTGGCAGATACGCAGTATTTT. Protein product: CASSYMAGLADTQYF. The genes are TRBV6-5 and TRBJ2-3; a possible D gene is TRBD1 (5 bases). Germline lookup yields CDR1 MNHEY and CDR2 SVGAGI. The CDR3 is 15 residues long. The V end lost 2 bases, the J end lost 4 bases, and 13 bases lay between the germline ends.

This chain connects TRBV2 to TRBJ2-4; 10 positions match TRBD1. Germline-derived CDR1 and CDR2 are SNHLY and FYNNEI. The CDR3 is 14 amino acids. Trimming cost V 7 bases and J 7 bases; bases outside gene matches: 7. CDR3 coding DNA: TGTGCCAGCAAACCAGGGACAGGGGTGAACATTCAGTACTTC. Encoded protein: CASKPGTGVNIQYF.

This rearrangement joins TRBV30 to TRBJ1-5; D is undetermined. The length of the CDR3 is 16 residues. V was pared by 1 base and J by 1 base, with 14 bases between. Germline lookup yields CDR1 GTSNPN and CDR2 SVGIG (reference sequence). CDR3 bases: TGTGCCTGGAGTGAGTTTGGAGGAATGAGCAATCAGCCCCAGCATTTT. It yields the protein CAWSEFGGMSNQPQHF.

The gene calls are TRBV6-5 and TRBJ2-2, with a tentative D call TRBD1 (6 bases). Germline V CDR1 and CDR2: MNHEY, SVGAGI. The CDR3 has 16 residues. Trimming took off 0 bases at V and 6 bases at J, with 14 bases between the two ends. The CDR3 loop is CASSYSSTGSAGELFF. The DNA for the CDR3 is TGTGCCAGCAGTTACTCCTCCACAGGGAGCGCCGGGGAGCTGTTTTTT.

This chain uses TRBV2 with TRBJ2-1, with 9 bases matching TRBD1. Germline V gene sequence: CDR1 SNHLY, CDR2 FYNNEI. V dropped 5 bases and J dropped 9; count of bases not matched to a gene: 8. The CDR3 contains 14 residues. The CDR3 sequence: CASSMEQGAIEQFF. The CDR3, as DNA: TGTGCCAGCAGTATGGAACAGGGGGCTATTGAGCAGTTCTTC. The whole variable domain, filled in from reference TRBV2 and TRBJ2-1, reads EPEVTQTPSHQVTQMGQEVILRCVPISNHLYFYWYRQILGQKVEFLVSFYNNEISEKSEIFDDQFSVERPDGSNFTLKIRSTKLEDSAMYFCASSMEQGAIEQFFGPGTRLTVL.

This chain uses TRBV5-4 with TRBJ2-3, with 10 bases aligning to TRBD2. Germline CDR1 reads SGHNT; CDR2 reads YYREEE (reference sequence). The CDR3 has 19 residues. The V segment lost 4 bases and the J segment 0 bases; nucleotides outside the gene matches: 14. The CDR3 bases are TGTGCCAGCAGCCCCGTGGGAGCGGGGGGGCCCGCTAGCACAGATACGCAGTATTTT. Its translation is CASSPVGAGGPASTDTQYF.

CDR3 loop: CASSLGRYQETQYF. In DNA form, the CDR3 reads TGTGCCAGCAGCTTGGGGCGATACCAAGAGACCCAGTACTTC. The chain combines TRBV7-9 with TRBJ2-5; the D gene is possibly TRBD1 (5 bases). Deletions cut 3 bases from V and 0 bases from J, with 8 bases between. Per germline, CDR1 SEHNR and CDR2 FQNEAQ (reference sequence). The CDR3 covers 14 residues. Full variable domain (missing parts from reference TRBV7-9 and TRBJ2-5): DTGVSQNPRHKITKRGQNVTFRCDPISEHNRLYWYRQTLGQGPEFLTYFQNEAQLEKSRLLSDRFSAERPKGSFSTLEIQRTEQGDSAMYLCASSLGRYQETQYFGPGTRLLVL.

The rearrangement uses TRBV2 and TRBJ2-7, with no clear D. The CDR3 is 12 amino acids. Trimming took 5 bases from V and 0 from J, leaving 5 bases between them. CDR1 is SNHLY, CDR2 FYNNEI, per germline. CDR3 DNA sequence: TGTGCCAGCAGTCGTAGCTCCTACGAGCAGTACTTC. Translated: CASSRSSYEQYF.

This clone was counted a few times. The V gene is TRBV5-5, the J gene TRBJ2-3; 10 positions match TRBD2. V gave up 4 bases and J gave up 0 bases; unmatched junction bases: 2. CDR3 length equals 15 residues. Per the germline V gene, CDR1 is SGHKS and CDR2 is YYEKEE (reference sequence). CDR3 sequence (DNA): TGTGCCAGCAGCCTACTAGCGGGAAGCACAGATACGCAGTATTTT. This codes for CASSLLAGSTDTQYF.

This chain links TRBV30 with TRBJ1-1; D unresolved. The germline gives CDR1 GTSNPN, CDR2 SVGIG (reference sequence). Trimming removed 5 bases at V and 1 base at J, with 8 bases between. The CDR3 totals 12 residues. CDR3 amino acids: CAWAPRNTEAFF. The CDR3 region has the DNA TGTGCCTGGGCTCCGAGGAACACTGAAGCTTTCTTT. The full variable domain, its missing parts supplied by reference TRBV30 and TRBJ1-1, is SQTIHQWPATLVQPVGSPLSLECTVEGTSNPNLYWYRQAAGRGLQLLFYSVGIGQISSEVPQNLSASRPQDRQFILSSKKLLLSDSGFYLCAWAPRNTEAFFGQGTRLTVV.